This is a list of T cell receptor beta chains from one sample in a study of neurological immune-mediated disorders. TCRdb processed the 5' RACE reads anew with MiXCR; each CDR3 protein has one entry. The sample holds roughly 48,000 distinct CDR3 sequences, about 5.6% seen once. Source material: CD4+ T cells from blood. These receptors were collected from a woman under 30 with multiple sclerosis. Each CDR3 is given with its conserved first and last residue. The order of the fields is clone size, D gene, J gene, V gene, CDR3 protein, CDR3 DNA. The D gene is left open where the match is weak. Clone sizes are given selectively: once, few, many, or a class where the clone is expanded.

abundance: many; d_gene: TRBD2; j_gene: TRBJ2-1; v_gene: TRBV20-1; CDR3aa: CSARDHGGGGAQNEQFF; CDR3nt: TGCAGTGCTAGAGATCATGGCGGCGGGGGGGCGCAGAATGAGCAGTTCTTC
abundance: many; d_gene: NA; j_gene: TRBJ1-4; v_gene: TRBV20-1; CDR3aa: CSVSREYNEKLFF; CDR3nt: TGCAGTGTTTCCAGGGAGTACAATGAAAAACTGTTTTTT
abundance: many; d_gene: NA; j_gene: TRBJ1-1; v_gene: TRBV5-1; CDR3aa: CASSLAVTMNTEAFF; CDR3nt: TGCGCCAGCAGCTTGGCCGTGACGATGAACACTGAAGCTTTCTTT
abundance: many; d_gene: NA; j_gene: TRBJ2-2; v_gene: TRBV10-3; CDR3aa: CAIKGETDTGELFF; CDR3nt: TGTGCCATCAAGGGGGAAACGGACACCGGGGAGCTGTTTTTT
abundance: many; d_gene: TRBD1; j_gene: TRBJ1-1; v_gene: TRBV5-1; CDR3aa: CASSLGQAGGTEAFF; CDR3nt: TGCGCCAGCAGCTTGGGTCAGGCAGGGGGAACTGAAGCTTTCTTT
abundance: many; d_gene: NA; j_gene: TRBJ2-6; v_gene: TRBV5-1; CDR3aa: CASSEQWGAGANVLTF; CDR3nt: TGCGCCAGCAGCGAACAATGGGGGGCCGGGGCCAACGTCCTGACTTTC
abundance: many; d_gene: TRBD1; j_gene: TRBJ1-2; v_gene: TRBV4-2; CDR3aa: CASSHSQGTGGGYTF; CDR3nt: TGTGCCAGCAGCCACTCCCAGGGGACAGGGGGAGGCTACACCTTC
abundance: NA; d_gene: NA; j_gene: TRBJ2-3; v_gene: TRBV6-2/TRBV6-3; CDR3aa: CASKFGSRTDTQYF; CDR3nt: TGTGCCAGCAAATTCGGGAGTCGGACAGATACGCAGTATTTT
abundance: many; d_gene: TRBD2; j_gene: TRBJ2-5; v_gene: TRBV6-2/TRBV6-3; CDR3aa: CASSQDWSGGQETQYF; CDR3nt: TGTGCCAGCAGTCAGGATTGGTCCGGGGGGCAAGAGACCCAGTACTTC
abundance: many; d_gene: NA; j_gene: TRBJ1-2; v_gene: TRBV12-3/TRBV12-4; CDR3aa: CASSPNRVGYTF; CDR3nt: TGTGCCAGCAGTCCCAACAGGGTCGGCTACACCTTC
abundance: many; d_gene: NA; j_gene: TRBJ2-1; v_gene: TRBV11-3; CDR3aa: CASSLGWDGVNEQFF; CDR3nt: TGTGCCAGCAGCTTAGGTTGGGACGGGGTCAATGAGCAGTTCTTC
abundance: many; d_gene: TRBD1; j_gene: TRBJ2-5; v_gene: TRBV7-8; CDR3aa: CASSTTPGQATWTQYF; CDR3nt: TGTGCCAGCAGCACAACACCGGGACAGGCGACCTGGACCCAGTACTTC
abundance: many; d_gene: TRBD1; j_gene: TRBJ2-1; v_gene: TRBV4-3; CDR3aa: CASSQGQGGYNEQFF; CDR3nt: TGCGCCAGCAGCCAAGGACAGGGGGGCTACAATGAGCAGTTCTTC
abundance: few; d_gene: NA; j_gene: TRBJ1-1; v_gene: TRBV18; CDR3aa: CASSPQDLGAFF; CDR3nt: TGTGCCAGCTCACCACAGGACCTAGGAGCTTTCTTT
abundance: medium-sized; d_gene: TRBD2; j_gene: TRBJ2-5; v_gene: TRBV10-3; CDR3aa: CAISKLAGIQETQYF; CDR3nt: TGTGCCATCAGTAAACTAGCGGGAATACAAGAGACCCAGTACTTC
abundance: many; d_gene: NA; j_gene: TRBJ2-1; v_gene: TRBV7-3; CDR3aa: CASSLGSGGGEQFF; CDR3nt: TGTGCCAGCAGCTTGGGGTCTGGGGGTGGTGAGCAGTTCTTC
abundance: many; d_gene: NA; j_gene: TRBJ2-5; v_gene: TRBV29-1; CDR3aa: CSVGGFLWQETQYF; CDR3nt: TGCAGCGTTGGGGGCTTTTTGTGGCAAGAGACCCAGTACTTC
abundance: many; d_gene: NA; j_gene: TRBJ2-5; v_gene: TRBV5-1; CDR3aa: CASGPYQETQYF; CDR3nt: TGCGCCAGCGGGCCGTACCAAGAGACCCAGTACTTC
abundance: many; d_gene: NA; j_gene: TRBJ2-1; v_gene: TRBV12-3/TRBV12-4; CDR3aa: CASSSTGINEQFF; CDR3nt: TGTGCCAGCAGTTCAACAGGGATCAATGAGCAGTTCTTC
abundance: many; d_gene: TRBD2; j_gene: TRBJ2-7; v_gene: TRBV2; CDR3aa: CASSGTSGSTRREQYF; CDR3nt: TGTGCCAGCAGTGGGACTAGCGGGTCTACGCGGAGGGAGCAGTACTTC
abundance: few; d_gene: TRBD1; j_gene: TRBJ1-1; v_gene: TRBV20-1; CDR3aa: CSAKGQGATEAFF; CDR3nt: TGCAGTGCTAAAGGACAGGGGGCCACTGAAGCTTTCTTT
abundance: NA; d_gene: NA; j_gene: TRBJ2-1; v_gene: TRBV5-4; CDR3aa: CASGSEGPYNEQFF; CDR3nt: TGTGCCAGCGGGTCGGAGGGACCCTACAATGAGCAGTTCTTC
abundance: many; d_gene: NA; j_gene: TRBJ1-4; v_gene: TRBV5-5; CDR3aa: CASSLGGDREKLFF; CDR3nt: TGTGCCAGCAGCTTGGGTGGTGACAGGGAAAAACTGTTTTTT
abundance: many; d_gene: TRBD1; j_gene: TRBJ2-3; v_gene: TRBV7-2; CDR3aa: CASSIQGSSTDTQYF; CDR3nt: TGTGCCAGCAGCATACAGGGGTCTAGCACAGATACGCAGTATTTT
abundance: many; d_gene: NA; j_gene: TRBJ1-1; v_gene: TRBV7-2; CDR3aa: CASSGGRNTEAFF; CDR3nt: TGTGCCAGCTCTGGGGGCCGGAACACTGAAGCTTTCTTT
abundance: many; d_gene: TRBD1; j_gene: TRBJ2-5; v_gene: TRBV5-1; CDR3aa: CASRRDRVQETQYF; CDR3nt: TGCGCCAGCAGACGTGACAGGGTCCAAGAGACCCAGTACTTC
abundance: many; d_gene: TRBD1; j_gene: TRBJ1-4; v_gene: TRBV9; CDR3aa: CASSDRTGRPNEKLFF; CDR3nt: TGTGCCAGCAGCGACCGGACAGGGAGGCCTAATGAAAAACTGTTTTTT
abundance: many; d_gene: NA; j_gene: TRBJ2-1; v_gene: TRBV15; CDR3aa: CATSRDRNPDNEQFF; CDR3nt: TGTGCCACCAGCAGAGATAGGAACCCCGACAATGAGCAGTTCTTC
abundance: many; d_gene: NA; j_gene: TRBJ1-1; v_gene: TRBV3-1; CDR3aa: CASSQQGMRTEAFF; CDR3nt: TGTGCCAGCAGCCAACAGGGAATGAGGACTGAAGCTTTCTTT
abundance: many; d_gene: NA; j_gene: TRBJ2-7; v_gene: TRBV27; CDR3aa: CASRLSLLGSYEQYF; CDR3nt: TGTGCCAGCAGACTTTCGCTCCTGGGCTCCTACGAGCAGTACTTC
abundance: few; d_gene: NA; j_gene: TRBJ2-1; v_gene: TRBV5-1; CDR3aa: CASSLLGYQGSYEQFF; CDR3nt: TGCGCCAGCAGCTTGTTAGGGTACCAGGGTTCGTATGAGCAGTTCTTC
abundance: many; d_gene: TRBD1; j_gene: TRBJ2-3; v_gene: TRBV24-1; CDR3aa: CATSDTGTGGTDTQYF; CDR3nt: TGTGCCACCAGTGATACCGGGACAGGGGGTACAGATACGCAGTATTTT
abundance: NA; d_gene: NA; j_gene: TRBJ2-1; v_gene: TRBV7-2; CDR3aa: CASSLAPGRLTGGNNEQFF; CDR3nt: TGTGCCAGCAGCTTAGCTCCCGGCCGCTTGACAGGCGGAAACAATGAGCAGTTCTTC
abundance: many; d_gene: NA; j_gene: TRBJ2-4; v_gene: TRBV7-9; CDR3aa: CASSQTQGSLAKNIQYF; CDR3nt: TGTGCCAGCAGCCAAACACAGGGTAGCTTAGCCAAAAACATTCAGTACTTC
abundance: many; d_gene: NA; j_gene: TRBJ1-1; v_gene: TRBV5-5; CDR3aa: CASSFWAGMNTEAFF; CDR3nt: TGTGCCAGCAGCTTTTGGGCGGGGATGAACACTGAAGCTTTCTTT
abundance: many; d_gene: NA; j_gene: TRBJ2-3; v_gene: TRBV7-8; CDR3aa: CASSSRGVVLLDRTDTQYF; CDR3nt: TGTGCCAGCAGCTCGAGGGGGGTTGTATTATTGGATCGAACAGATACGCAGTATTTT